The 7 T cell receptor beta chains in this list originate from one sample, sequenced in a study of T cell responses to AZD1222 COVID-19 vaccine. Sequencing used immunoSEQ multiplex PCR; TCRdb keeps in-frame clones, though not all of them. The sample lists over 70,000 clones, about 74% seen once, with 25% to 30% in the top ten. Source: peripheral blood, taken 28 days after the second dose of the MenACWY control vaccine. Receptors originate from an adult who received the MenACWY meningococcal vaccine as a control.

This rearrangement joins TRBV19 to TRBJ1-2, with D unclear. The CDR3 spans 11 residues. V was clipped by 6 bases and J by 8 bases, with 10 bases between them. Per the germline V gene, CDR1 is LNHDA and CDR2 is SQIVND (reference sequence). Written as DNA, the CDR3 is TGTGCCAGTAGCAACGACTGGGGCTACACCTTC. The encoded protein is CASSNDWGYTF. Variable domain in full (rest from reference TRBV19 and TRBJ1-2): DGGITQSPKYLFRKEGQNVTLSCEQNLNHDAMYWYRQDPGQGLRLIYYSQIVNDFQKGDIAEGYSVSREKKESFPLTVTSAQKNPTAFYLCASSNDWGYTFGSGTRLTVV.

This clone has only one observation. The chain combines TRBV7-6 with TRBJ2-2; D might be TRBD2 (6 bases). V was cut by 1 base and J by 2 bases, with 11 bases left in between. This CDR3 has 16 residues. CDR1 is SGHVS and CDR2 is FNYEAQ in the germline V gene. DNA for the CDR3: TGTGCCAGCAGCTTAGTTGCGGGACCAAACACCGGGGAGCTGTTTTTT. Translated, it gives CASSLVAGPNTGELFF.

This clone was counted once. This chain uses TRBV30 with TRBJ1-4; D gene uncertain. This CDR3 comprises 14 residues. Trimming removed 1 base from V and 6 bases from J, with 12 bases in between. The V gene's germline CDR1 is GTSNPN and CDR2 SVGIG (reference sequence). The CDR3 region is CAWSAPPRHEKLFF. Written as DNA, the CDR3 is TGTGCCTGGAGTGCCCCGCCCCGGCATGAAAAACTGTTTTTT. The variable domain in full, completed from reference TRBV30 and TRBJ1-4, reads SQTIHQWPATLVQPVGSPLSLECTVEGTSNPNLYWYRQAAGRGLQLLFYSVGIGQISSEVPQNLSASRPQDRQFILSSKKLLLSDSGFYLCAWSAPPRHEKLFFGSGTQLSVL.

The chain uses TRBV5-8 and TRBJ2-3; tentative D call: TRBD2 (6 bases). Germline-derived CDR1 and CDR2 are SGHTS and YDEGEE. Trimming pared 1 base from V and 1 base from J, leaving 10 bases between. The CDR3 runs 15 residues. CDR3 sequence: CASSLPPGGTDTQYF. Here the CDR3 DNA reads TGTGCCAGCAGCTTGCCTCCGGGAGGCACAGATACGCAGTATTTT.

The chain carries TRBV5-1 and TRBJ2-2, with D maybe TRBD2 (5 bases). Germline values: CDR1 SGHRS, CDR2 YFSETQ. This CDR3 has 14 amino acids. Trimming cost V 4 bases and J 5 bases, with 12 bases left between them. CDR3 residues: CASSPSPGTGELFF. The CDR3 nucleotides read TGCGCCAGCAGCCCGTCCCCGGGAACCGGGGAGCTGTTTTTT.

In its sample, this clone was seen once. The genes are TRBV23-1 and TRBJ1-5; 7 bases line up with TRBD1. Being an ORF, TRBV23-1 has a function that is uncertain. The CDR3 has 14 amino acids. The CDR3 sequence: CRRPPGQYNQPQHF. Written as DNA, the CDR3 is TGCCGCCGGCCCCCGGGACAGTACAATCAGCCCCAGCATTTT.

The V call is TRBV29-1, the J call TRBJ1-1, with TRBD1 matching over 9 bases. Germline CDR1 SQVTM, CDR2 ANQGSEA. Trimming took 7 bases from V and 9 from J; bases not matched to a gene: 6. This CDR3 has 11 amino acids. CDR3 sequence: CSAATGGKAFF. In DNA form, the CDR3 reads TGCAGCGCCGCAACAGGGGGCAAAGCTTTCTTT.